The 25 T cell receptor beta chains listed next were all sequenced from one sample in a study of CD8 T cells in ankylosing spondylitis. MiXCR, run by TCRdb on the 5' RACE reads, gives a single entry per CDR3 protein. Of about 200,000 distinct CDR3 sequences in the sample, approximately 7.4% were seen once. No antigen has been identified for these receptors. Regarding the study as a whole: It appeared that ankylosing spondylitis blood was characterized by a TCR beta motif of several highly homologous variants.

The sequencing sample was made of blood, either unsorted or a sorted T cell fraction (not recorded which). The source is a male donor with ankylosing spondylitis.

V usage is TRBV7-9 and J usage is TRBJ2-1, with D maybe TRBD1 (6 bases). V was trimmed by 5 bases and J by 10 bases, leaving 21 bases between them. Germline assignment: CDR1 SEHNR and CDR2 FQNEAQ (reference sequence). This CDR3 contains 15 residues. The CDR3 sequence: CASSRARGASGEQFF. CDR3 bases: TGTGCCAGCAGCCGCGCCAGGGGAGCTTCAGGGGAGCAGTTCTTC.

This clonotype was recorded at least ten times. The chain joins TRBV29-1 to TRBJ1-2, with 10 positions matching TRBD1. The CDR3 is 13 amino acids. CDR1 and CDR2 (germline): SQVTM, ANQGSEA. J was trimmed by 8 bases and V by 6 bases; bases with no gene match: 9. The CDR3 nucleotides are TGCAGCGTGGGACAGGGGCCCGGTACGGGCTACACCTTC. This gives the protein CSVGQGPGTGYTF.

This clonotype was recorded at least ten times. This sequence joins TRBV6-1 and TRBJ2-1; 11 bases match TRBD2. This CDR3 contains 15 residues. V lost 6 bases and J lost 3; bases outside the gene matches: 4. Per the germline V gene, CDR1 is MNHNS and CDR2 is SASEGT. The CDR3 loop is CASSPSGGNYNEQFF. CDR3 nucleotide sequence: TGTGCCAGCAGCCCTAGCGGGGGGAACTACAATGAGCAGTTCTTC.

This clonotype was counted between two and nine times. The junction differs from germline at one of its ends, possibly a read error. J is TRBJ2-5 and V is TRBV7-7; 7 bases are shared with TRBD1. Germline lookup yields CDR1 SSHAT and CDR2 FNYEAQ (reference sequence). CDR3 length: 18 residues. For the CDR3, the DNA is TGTGCTAGCAGCTTAGTTCCTCTGACAGGGCGAGGGCAAGAGACCCAGTACTTC. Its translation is CASSLVPLTGRGQETQYF.

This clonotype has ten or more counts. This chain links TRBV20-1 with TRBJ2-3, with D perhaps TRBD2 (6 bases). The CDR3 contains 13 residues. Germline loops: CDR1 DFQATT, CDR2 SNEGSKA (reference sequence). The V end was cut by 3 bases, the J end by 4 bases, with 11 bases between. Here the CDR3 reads CSASGRGSDTQYF. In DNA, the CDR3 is TGCAGTGCTAGCGGGAGAGGGTCAGATACGCAGTATTTT.

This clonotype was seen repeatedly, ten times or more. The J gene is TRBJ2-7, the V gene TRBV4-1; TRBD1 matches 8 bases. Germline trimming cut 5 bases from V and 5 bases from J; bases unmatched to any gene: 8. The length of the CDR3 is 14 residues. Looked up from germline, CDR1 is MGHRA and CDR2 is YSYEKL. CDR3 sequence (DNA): TGCGCCAGCAGCTACCGGGACAGGAGTGACGAGCAGTACTTC. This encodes CASSYRDRSDEQYF.

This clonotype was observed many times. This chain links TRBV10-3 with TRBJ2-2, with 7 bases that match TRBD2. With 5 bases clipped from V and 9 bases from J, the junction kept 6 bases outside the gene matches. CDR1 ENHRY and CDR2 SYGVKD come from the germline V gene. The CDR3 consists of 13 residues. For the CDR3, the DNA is TGTGCCATCAGTCTAACTAGCGCCAGGGAGCTGTTTTTT. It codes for CAISLTSARELFF.

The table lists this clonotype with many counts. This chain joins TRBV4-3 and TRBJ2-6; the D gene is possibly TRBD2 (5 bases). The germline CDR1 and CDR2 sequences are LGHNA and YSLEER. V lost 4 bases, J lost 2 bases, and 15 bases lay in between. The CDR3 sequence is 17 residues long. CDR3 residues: CASSPTTSGAGANVLTF. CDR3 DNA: TGCGCCAGCAGCCCAACGACATCCGGGGCTGGGGCCAACGTCCTGACTTTC.

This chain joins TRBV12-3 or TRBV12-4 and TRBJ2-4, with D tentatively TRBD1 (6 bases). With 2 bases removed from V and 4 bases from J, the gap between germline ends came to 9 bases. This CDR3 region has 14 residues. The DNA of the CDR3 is TGTGCCAGCAGTTTACTAGGACAGAAAAACATTCAGTACTTC. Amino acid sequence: CASSLLGQKNIQYF.

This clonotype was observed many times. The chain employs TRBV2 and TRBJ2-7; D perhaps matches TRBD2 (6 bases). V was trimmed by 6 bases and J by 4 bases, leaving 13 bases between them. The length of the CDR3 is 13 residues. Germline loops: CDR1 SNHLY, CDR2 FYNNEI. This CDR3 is CASRWTEGYEQYF. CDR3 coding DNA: TGTGCCAGCAGGTGGACGGAGGGTTACGAGCAGTACTTC.

This chain's CDR3 is CASSPAGLAFSYEQYF. CDR3 sequence (DNA): TGCGCCAGCAGCCCAGCCGGACTAGCGTTCTCCTACGAGCAGTACTTC. The chain links TRBV4-1 to TRBJ2-7, with 9 bases aligning to TRBD2. CDR1 and CDR2 (germline): MGHRA, YSYEKL. The CDR3 contains 16 residues. V trimming: 4 bases; J trimming: 0 bases; junction bases outside the gene matches: 7.

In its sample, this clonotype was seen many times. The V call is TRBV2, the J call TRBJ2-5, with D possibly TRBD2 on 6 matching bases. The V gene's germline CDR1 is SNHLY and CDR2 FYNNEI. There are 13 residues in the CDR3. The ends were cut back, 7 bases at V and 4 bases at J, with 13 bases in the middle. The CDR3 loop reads CASTPGLGETQYF. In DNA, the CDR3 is TGTGCCAGCACGCCGGGACTTGGAGAGACCCAGTACTTC.

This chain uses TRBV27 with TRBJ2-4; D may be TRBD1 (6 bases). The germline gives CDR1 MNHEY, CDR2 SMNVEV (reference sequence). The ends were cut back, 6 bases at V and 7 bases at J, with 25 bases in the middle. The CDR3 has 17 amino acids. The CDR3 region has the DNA TGTGCCAGCAGCTACGCTACAGGGAGAAGTGTGGGGAACATTCAGTACTTC. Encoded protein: CASSYATGRSVGNIQYF.

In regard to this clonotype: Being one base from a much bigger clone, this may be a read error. CDR3 nucleotide sequence: TGTGCCAGCAGTTACCGGCAAACTTTCGAGCAGTACTTC. Translated, it gives CASSYRQTFEQYF. The V and J genes are TRBV6-2 or TRBV6-3 and TRBJ2-7, with D unclear. CDR3 length: 13 residues. Trimming took off 2 bases at V and 6 bases at J, with 11 bases between the two ends. Germline V gives CDR1 MNHEY, CDR2 SVGEGT.

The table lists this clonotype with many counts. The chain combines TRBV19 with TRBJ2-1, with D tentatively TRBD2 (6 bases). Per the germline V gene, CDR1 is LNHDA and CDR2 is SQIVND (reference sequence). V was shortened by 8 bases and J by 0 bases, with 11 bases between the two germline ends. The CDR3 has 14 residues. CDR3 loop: CASSGLFSYNEQFF. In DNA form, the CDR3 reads TGTGCCAGTTCTGGACTATTCTCCTACAATGAGCAGTTCTTC.

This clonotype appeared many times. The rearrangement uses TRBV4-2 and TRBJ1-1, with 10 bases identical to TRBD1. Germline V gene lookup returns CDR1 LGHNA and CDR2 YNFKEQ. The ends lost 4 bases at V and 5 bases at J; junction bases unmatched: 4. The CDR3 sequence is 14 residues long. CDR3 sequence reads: CASSPQGQGTEAFF. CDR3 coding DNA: TGTGCCAGCAGCCCCCAGGGACAGGGGACTGAAGCTTTCTTT.

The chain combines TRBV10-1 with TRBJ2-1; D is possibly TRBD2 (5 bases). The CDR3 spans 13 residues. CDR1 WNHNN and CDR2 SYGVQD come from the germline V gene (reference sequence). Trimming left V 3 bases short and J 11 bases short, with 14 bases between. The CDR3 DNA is TGCGCCAGCAGTGATTTAAGGTTCGGGAAGCAGTTCTTC. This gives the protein CASSDLRFGKQFF.

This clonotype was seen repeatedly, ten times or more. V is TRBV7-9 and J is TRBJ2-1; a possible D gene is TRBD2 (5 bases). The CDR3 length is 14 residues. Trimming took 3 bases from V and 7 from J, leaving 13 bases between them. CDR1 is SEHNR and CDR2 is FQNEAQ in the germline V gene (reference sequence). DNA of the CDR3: TGTGCCAGCAGCTTCGTCCTAGCATGGAATGAGCAGTTCTTC. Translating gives CASSFVLAWNEQFF.

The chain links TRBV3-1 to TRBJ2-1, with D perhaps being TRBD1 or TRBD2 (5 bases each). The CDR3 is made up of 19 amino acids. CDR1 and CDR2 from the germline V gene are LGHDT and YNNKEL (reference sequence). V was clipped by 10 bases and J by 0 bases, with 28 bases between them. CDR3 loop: CAIRAGVYPTSSSYNEQFF. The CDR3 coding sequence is TGTGCCATCAGGGCCGGGGTTTACCCCACATCAAGCTCCTACAATGAGCAGTTCTTC.

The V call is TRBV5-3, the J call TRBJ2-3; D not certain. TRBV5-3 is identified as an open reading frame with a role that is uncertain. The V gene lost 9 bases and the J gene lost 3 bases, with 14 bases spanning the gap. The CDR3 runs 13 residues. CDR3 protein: CAMGPVDTDTQYF. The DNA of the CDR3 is TGTGCCATGGGCCCCGTGGATACAGATACGCAGTATTTT.

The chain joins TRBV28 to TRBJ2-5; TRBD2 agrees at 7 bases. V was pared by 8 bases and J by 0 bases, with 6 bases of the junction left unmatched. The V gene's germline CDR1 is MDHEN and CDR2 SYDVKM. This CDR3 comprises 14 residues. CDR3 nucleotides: TGTGCCAGCCTGGGGGAGGGGAACCAAGAGACCCAGTACTTC. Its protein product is CASLGEGNQETQYF.

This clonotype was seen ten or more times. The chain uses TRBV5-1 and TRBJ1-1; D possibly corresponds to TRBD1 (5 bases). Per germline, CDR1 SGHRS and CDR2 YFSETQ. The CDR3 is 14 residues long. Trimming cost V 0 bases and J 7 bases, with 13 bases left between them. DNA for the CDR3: TGCGCCAGCAGCTTGGCCAGGGTGGCGGGTGAAGCTTTCTTT. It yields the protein CASSLARVAGEAFF.

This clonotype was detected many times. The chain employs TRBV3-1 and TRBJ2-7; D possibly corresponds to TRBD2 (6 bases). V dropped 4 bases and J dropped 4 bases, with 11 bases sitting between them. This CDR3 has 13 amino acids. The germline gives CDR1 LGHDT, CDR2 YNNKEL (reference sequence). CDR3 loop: CASSPGLEYEQYF. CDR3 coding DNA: TGTGCCAGCAGCCCGGGACTGGAATACGAGCAGTACTTC.

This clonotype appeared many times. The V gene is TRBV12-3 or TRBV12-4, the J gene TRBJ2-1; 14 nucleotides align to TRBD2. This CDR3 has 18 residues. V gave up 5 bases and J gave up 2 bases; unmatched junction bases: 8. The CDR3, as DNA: TGTGCCAGCAGTCCTCCGGGACTAGCGGGAGCCCCCTACAATGAGCAGTTCTTC. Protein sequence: CASSPPGLAGAPYNEQFF.

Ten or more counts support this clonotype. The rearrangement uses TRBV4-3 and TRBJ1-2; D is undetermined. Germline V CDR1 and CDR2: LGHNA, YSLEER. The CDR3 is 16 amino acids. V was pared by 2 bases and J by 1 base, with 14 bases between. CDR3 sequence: CASSQRFRGVNYGYTF. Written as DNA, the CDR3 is TGCGCCAGCAGCCAACGGTTTCGGGGAGTTAACTATGGCTACACCTTC.